The 9 T cell receptor beta chains below all came from one sample that was sequenced in a study of T cells expressing NK-cell markers. TCRdb reprocessed the 5' RACE reads and reports one entry per CDR3 protein, with no DNA. Recorded here are some 450,000 distinct CDR3 sequences; the top ten clones represent more than 7%. The material sequenced was blood T cells: a sorted CD56 or NKG2C T cell subset, CD4+ or CD8+ T cells, or bulk PBMC T cells (not recorded which). The receptors were sampled from a woman between 18 and 70 years old in good health.

The chain has TRBV11-2 and TRBJ1-1. The CDR3 runs to 15 residues. Germline V gives CDR1 SGHAT, CDR2 FQNNGV. The CDR3 here is CASSLLLDLKTEAFF.

The rearrangement uses TRBV20-1 and TRBJ1-2; TCRdb selects TRBD1, and the lack of DNA leaves this call unchecked. Looked up from germline, CDR1 is DFQATT and CDR2 is SNEGSKA (reference sequence). The CDR3 length is 14 residues. CDR3 in amino acids: CSAPGTGGRNGYTF.

The V gene is TRBV15, the J gene TRBJ2-4; as DNA is missing, the TRBD1 call by TCRdb cannot be tested. The CDR3 loop spans 15 amino acids. In germline, CDR1 is LNHNV, CDR2 YYDKDF (reference sequence). The CDR3 spells CATTRPGTGRNIQYF.

The rearrangement links TRBV7-2 to TRBJ2-2; TCRdb lists TRBD2, though no DNA is available to test this call. The CDR3 has 17 amino acids. The germline V gene encodes CDR1 SGHTA and CDR2 FQGNSA. CDR3 residues: CASSLAGLNPNTGELFF.

The chain combines TRBV27 with TRBJ2-5. The CDR3 runs 14 residues. Germline V gene lookup returns CDR1 MNHEY and CDR2 SMNVEV (reference sequence). The CDR3 sequence: CASSLWVDRETQYF.

The V gene is TRBV20-1, the J gene TRBJ2-3. This CDR3 comprises 13 residues. Germline V gene data show CDR1 as DFQATT and CDR2 as SNEGSKA (reference sequence). The chain's CDR3 is CSARVTPTDTQYF.

The chain is built from TRBV9 and TRBJ2-1; the TRBD1 assignment by TCRdb is unverifiable without DNA. The germline V gene has CDR1 SGDLS and CDR2 YYNGEE. This CDR3 has 17 amino acids. The CDR3 here is CASSVIPEDRAYNEQFF.

The chain employs TRBV10-3 and TRBJ1-2. The CDR3 has 11 residues. Per germline, CDR1 ENHRY and CDR2 SYGVKD. CDR3 sequence reads: CAINMGYGYTF.

V is TRBV5-4 and J is TRBJ1-3. The CDR3 has 15 residues. The germline gives CDR1 SGHNT, CDR2 YYREEE (reference sequence). Here the CDR3 reads CASSPGRAVRNTIYF. Supplemented by reference TRBV5-4 and TRBJ1-3, the full variable domain reads ETGVTQSPTHLIKTRGQQVTLRCSSQSGHNTVSWYQQALGQGPQFIFQYYREEENGRGNFPPRFSGLQFPNYSSELNVNALELDDSALYLCASSPGRAVRNTIYFGEGSWLTVV.